The TCR beta chain described here comes from a study of high-grade serous ovarian cancer treatment subgroups. Study results and caveats: Same-patient tumor repertoires overlapped at roughly 0.11 to 0.79; different patients barely overlapped. CDR1 and CDR2 were left unanalyzed; analyses focused on CDR3. TCR relatedness rose with neoantigen level and trended with mutation load.

Germline V lookup: CDR1 MNHEY, CDR2 SVGAGI. There are 14 residues in the CDR3. The trim removed 5 bases at V and 5 bases at J, leaving 7 bases unmatched. Regarding this clone: What it recognizes is unknown.

Tumor tissue was taken before any definitive surgery or chemotherapy was given. TCRdb's copy holds only in-frame clones and misses some; the assay was immunoSEQ multiplex PCR. The sample consists of 6,500 to 8,000 clones, roughly 79% of them appearing once. This chain joins TRBV6-5 and TRBJ2-5, with 8 bases fitting TRBD1. This clonotype was sampled from a human donor with high-grade serous ovarian cancer. Material: tumor tissue. CDR3 loop: CASSPDRGAETQYF. CDR3 bases: TGTGCCAGCAGTCCCGACAGGGGAGCCGAGACCCAGTACTTC.